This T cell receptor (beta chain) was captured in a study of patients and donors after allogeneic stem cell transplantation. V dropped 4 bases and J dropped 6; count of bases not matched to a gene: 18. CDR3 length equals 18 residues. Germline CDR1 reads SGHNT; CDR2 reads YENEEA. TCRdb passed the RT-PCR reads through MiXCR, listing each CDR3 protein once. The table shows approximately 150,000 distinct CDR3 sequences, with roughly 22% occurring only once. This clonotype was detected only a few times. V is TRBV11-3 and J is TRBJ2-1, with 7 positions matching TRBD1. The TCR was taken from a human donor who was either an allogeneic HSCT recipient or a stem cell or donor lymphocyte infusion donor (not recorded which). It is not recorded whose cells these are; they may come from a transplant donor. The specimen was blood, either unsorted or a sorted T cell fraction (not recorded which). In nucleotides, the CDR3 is TGTGCCAGCAGCTCGATTTATCGGGCCCAAACAGGGGTCAATGAGCAGTTCTTC. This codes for CASSSIYRAQTGVNEQFF.